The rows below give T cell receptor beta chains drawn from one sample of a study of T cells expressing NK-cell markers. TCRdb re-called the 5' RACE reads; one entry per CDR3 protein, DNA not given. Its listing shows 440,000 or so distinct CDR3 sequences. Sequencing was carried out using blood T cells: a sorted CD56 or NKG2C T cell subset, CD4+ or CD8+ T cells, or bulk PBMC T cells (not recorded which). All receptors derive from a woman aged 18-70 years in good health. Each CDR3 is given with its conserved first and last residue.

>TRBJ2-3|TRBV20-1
CSARRLAGGLDTQYF
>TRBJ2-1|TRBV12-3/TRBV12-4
CASSYPLAEQFF
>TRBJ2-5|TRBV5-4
CASSLVKLAGNQETQYF
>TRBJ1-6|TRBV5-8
CASRGTANSPLHF
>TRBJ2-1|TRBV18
CASSLTREFSYNEQFF
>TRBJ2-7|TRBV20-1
CSAKIAGGYEQYF
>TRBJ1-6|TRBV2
CASSSYRGPSPLHF
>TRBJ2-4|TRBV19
CASSILRDRGIQYF
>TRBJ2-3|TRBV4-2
CASSQDQSERAINTQYF
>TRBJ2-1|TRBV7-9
CASSLVVAGVYNEQFF
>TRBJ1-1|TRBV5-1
CASSLVGARGAFF
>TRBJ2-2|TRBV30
CAWGGSGDGTGELFF
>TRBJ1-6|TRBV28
CASSGLGDSPLHF
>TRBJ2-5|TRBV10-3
CATKRGGLGETQYF
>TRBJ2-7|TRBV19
CASSIMGTAYEQYF
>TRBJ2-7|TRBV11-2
CASSLGATGRSYEQYF
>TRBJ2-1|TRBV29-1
CSAHGGGSSYNEQFF
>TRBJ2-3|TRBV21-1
CASSKVLRRLPTTDTQYF
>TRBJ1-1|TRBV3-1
CASSRFRDRALNTEAFF
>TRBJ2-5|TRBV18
CASSPDRSETQYF
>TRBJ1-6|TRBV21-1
CASSKGDPGTAYSPLHF
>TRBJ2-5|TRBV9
CASSAAGGGHQETQYF
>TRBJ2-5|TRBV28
CASSPRGGLAGQETQYF
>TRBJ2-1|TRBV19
CASSTEGQGANEQFF
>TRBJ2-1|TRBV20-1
CSAATWGNEQFF
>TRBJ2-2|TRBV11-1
CASSLFHGTGVSGELFF
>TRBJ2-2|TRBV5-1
CASSAWRISLDTGELFF
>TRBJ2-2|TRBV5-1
CASSSLRPTRGTGELFF
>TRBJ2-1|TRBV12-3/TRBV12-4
CASSFNLADSYNEQFF
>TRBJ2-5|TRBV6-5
CASSYSRGVETQYF
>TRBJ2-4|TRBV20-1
CSTGTGESTAKNIQYF
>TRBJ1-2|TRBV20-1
CSARWRTFYGYTF
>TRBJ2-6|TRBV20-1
CSAHPTGANVLTF
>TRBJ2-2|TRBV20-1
CSASATGEIGELFF
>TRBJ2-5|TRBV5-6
CASSPTGTSVNQETQYF
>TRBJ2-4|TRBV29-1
CSVTGTSGRGNIQYF
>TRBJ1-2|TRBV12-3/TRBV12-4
CASSQNRGGTYGYTF
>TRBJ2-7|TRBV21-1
CASSKGSGTSGIGTYEQYF
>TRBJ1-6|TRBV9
CASSVASNSPLHF
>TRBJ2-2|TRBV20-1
CSAKERGLNTGELFF
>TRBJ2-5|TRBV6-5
CASSYSASGQETQYF
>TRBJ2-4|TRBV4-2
CASSQGLAGGSSWGAKNIQYF
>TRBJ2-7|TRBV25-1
CASSDHSGDSYEQYF
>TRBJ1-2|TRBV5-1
CASSGRDSNYGYTF
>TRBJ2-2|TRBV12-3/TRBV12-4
CASSVQGGKNTGELFF
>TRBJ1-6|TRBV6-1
CASSRRPGTGVDSPLHF
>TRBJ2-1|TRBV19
CASSPPLAGVPSSYNEQFF
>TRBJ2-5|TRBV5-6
CASSLGGQGGETQYF
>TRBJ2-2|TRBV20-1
CSARGMDRDYTGELFF
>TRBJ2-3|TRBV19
CASSFAGGTDTQYF
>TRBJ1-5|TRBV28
CASMDLGQGNQPQHF
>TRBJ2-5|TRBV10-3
CAISRETHQETQYF
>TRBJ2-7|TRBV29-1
CSVPGLAYSEQYF
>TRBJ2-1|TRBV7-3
CASSPQGALYNEQFF
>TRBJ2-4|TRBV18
CASSPEAYIQYF
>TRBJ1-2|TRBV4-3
CASSRGGQGAFGYTF
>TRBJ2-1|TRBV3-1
CATRPASGVYEQFF
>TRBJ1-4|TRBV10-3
CAISPGQSREKLFF
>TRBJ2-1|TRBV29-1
CSVSRRELKEQFF
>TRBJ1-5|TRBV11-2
CASSLAVAGSDQPQHF